This T cell receptor (beta chain) emerged from a study of blood T cell repertoires in COVID-19. The ends were cut back, 3 bases at V and 8 bases at J, with 22 bases in the middle. The CDR3 totals 16 residues. Germline V gives CDR1 LGHNA, CDR2 YNFKEQ. Enrolled through a virtual design, the participants were between 18 and 89 years of age and came from approximately 25 US areas. Repertoires were generated with immunoSEQ multiplex PCR, while TCRdb's copy carries only in-frame clones and drops some. The sample lists about 170,000 clones; 84% were seen once. The source is a man over 45 who had recovered from COVID-19. The chain recombines TRBV4-2 with TRBJ1-2; maybe TRBD1 (5 bases). Material for sequencing was PBMCs or T cells enriched from blood (not recorded which). CDR3 amino acids: CASSQDPSREGRGYTF. The CDR3 bases are TGTGCCAGCAGCCAGGACCCCAGCAGGGAGGGGAGAGGCTACACCTTC.